The 6 T cell receptor beta chains below come from one sample, sequenced in a study of post-analysis software for immune sequencing data. General study results and limits: Roughly 5 TRBV segments, including TRBV5-6, TRBV5-1 and TRBV20-1, were more frequent in patients than controls.

Their antigens remain unidentified. The library was made from cDNA and included unique molecular identifiers. TCRdb re-derived calls from the PCR reads in MiXCR, one entry per CDR3 protein. The sample holds more than 500,000 distinct CDR3 sequences, approximately 31% seen once. Sequenced material: blood. The receptors stem from a girl aged 2-17 years with multiple sclerosis.

The J gene is TRBJ1-1, the V gene TRBV28; the match to TRBD1 covers 7 bases. CDR1 MDHEN and CDR2 SYDVKM come from the germline V gene. The CDR3 runs to 15 residues. V was clipped by 6 bases and J by 0 bases; unmatched bases: 7. The CDR3 protein is CASRMGQPMNTEAFF. In nucleotides, the CDR3 is TGTGCCAGCAGGATGGGACAGCCAATGAACACTGAAGCTTTCTTT. The variable domain in full, completed from reference TRBV28 and TRBJ1-1, reads DVKVTQSSRYLVKRTGEKVFLECVQDMDHENMFWYRQDPGLGLRLIYFSYDVKMKEKGDIPEGYSVSREKKERFSLILESASTNQTSMYLCASRMGQPMNTEAFFGQGTRLTVV.

The chain is built from TRBV29-1 and TRBJ1-1, with D tentatively TRBD1 (5 bases). Germline V CDR1 and CDR2: SQVTM, ANQGSEA. The germline V and J ends were trimmed by 4 bases and 8 bases, with 20 bases remaining between them. CDR3 size: 14 residues. In nucleotides, the CDR3 is TGCAGCGTTGGGGAAGCGGGGGGTCCCACCGAAGCTTTCTTT. Amino acid sequence: CSVGEAGGPTEAFF.

This clonotype was seen repeatedly, ten times or more. The V gene is TRBV20-1, the J gene TRBJ1-1; D ambiguous. This CDR3 has 13 amino acids. Between the trimmed V and J ends, which lost 4 bases and 2 bases, there was a span of 11 bases. Germline V gene lookup returns CDR1 DFQATT and CDR2 SNEGSKA (reference sequence). CDR3 coding DNA: TGCAGTGCTAAGGTAACGTTAAACACTGAAGCTTTCTTT. Encoded protein: CSAKVTLNTEAFF.

The chain combines TRBV18 with TRBJ1-5; D perhaps matches TRBD1 (6 bases). Germline CDR1 and CDR2: KGHSH and LQKENI. The V and J ends lost 7 bases and 5 bases respectively, with 12 bases between them. This CDR3 has 13 residues. CDR3 DNA sequence: TGTGCCAGCTGTCAGGGGATGGATCAGCCCCAGCATTTT. Its translation: CASCQGMDQPQHF.

This clonotype was seen more than once but under ten times. The V call is TRBV29-1, the J call TRBJ2-3, with TRBD2 matching over 8 bases. The V gene end was trimmed by 7 bases and the J gene end by 0 bases; junction bases not matched to a gene: 6. Germline CDR1 is SQVTM and CDR2 is ANQGSEA. The CDR3 runs 14 residues. The CDR3 here is CSATAGVSTDTQYF. In nucleotides, the CDR3 is TGCAGCGCCACAGCGGGGGTTAGCACAGATACGCAGTATTTT.

This chain links TRBV25-1 with TRBJ2-5; D possibly corresponds to TRBD1 (5 bases). The CDR3 consists of 11 residues. V was trimmed by 4 bases and J by 9 bases, leaving 9 bases between them. Looked up from germline, CDR1 is MGHDK and CDR2 is SYGVNS. In DNA form, the CDR3 reads TGTGCCAGCAGTGCCTCAGGGCCCCAGTACTTC. It yields the protein CASSASGPQYF.